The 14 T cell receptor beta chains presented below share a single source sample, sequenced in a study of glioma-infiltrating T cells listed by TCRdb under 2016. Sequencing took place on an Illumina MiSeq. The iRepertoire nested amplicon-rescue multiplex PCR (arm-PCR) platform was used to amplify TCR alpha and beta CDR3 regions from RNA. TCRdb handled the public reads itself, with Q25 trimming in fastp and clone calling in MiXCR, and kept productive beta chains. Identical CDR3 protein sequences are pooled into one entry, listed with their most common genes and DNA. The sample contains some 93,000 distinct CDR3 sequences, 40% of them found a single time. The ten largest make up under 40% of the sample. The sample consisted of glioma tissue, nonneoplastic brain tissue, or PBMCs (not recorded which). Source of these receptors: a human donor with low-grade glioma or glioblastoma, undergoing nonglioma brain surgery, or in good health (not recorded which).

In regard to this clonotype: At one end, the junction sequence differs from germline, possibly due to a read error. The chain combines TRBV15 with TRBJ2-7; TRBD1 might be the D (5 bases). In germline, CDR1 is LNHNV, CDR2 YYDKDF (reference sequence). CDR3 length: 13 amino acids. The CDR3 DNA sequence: TGTGCCACCAGGGTGGGGCCATCCTACGAGCGGTACTTC. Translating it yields CATRVGPSYERYF.

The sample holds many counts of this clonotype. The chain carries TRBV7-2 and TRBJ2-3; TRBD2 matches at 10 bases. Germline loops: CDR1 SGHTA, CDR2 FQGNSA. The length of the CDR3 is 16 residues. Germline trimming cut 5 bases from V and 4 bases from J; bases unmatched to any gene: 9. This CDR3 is CASSTALAGAADTQYF. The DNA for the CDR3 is TGTGCCAGCAGCACAGCCCTAGCGGGGGCCGCAGATACGCAGTATTTT.

Here the CDR3 DNA reads TGCAGTGCTTATCCGGGACTAGCTACGTTTAGCACAGGTACCCAGTACTTC. Translated: CSAYPGLATFSTGTQYF. This chain connects TRBV20-1 to TRBJ2-5, with 9 nucleotides matching TRBD2. Trimming removed 5 bases from V and 8 bases from J; junction bases left unmatched: 21. CDR1 and CDR2 (germline): DFQATT, SNEGSKA (reference sequence). The CDR3 loop spans 17 amino acids.

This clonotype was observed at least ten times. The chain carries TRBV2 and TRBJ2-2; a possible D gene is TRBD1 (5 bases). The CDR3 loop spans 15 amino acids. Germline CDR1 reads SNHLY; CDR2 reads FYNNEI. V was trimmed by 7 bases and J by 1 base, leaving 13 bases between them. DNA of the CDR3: TGTGCCAGCACTGCGCAAAGGGGGAACACCGGGGAGCTGTTTTTT. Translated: CASTAQRGNTGELFF.

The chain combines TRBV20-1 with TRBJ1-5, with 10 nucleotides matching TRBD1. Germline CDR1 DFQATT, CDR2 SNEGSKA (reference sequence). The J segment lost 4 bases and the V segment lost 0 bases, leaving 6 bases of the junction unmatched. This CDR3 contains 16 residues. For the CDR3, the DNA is TGCAGTGCTAGAGATGAGACAGGGGGCCGGAATCAGCCCCAGCATTTT. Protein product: CSARDETGGRNQPQHF.

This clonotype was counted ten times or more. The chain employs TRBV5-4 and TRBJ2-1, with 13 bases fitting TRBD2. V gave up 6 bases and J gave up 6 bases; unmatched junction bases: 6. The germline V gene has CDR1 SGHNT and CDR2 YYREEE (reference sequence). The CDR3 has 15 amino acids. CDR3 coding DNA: TGTGCCAGCAACACCGGGACTAGCGGGATCAATGAGCAGTTCTTC. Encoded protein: CASNTGTSGINEQFF. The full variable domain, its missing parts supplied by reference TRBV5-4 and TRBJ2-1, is ETGVTQSPTHLIKTRGQQVTLRCSSQSGHNTVSWYQQALGQGPQFIFQYYREEENGRGNFPPRFSGLQFPNYSSELNVNALELDDSALYLCASNTGTSGINEQFFGPGTRLTVL.

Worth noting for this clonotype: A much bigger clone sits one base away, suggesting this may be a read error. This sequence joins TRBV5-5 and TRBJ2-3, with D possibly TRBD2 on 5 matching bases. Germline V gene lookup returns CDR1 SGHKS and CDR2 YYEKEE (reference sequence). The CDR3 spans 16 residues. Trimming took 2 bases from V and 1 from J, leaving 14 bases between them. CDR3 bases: TGTGCCAGCAGCTTCATAACGGGAATGCGCACAGATACGCAGTATTTT. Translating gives CASSFITGMRTDTQYF.

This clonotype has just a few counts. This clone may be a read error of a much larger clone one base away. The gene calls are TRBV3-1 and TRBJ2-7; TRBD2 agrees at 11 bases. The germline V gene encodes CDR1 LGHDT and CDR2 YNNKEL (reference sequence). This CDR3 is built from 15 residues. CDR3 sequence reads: CAGSRGLAGVYEQYF. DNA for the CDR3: TGTGCCGGCAGCCGTGGACTAGCGGGTGTCTACGAGCAGTACTTC.

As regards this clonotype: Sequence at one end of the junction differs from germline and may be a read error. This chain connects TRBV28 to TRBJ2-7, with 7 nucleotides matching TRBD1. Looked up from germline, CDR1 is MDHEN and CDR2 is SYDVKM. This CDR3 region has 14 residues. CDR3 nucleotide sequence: TGTGCCAGCAGCGTCCGGACAGGATCCTACAAGCAGTACTTC. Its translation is CASSVRTGSYKQYF.

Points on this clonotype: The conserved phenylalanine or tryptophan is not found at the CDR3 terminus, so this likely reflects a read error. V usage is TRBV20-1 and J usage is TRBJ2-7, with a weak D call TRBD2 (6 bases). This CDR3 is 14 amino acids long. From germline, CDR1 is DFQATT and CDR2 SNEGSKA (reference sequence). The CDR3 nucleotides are TGCAGTTTCAACCGGGACTCCAGCTCCCACGAGCAGTACTCC. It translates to CSFNRDSSSHEQYS.

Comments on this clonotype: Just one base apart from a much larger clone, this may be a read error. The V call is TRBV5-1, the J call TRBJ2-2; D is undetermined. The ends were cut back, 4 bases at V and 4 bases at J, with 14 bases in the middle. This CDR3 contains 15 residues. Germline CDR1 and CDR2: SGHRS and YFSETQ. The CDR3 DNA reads TGCGCCAGCAGCCCCTATTCTTGTAGCACCGGGGAGCTGTTTTTT. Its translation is CASSPYSCSTGELFF.

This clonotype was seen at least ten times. The CDR3 region has the DNA TGTGCCAGCAGCTTAGATCTAGGAGAGACCCAGTACTTC. The encoded protein is CASSLDLGETQYF. J is TRBJ2-5 and V is TRBV7-6; D gene uncertain. CDR1 SGHVS and CDR2 FNYEAQ come from the germline V gene. The CDR3 has 13 amino acids. Trimming left V 1 base short and J 4 bases short, with 7 bases between.

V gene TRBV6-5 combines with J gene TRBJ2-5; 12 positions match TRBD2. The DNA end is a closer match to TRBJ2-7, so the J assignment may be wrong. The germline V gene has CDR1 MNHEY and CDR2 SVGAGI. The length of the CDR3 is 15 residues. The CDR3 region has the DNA TGTGCCAGCAGTTTCGCTAGCGGGAGGGCCTACGAGCAGTACTTC. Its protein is CASSFASGRAYEQYF.

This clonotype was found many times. CDR3 loop: CAISEFWYTEAFF. The CDR3, as DNA: TGTGCCATCAGTGAGTTTTGGTACACTGAAGCTTTCTTT. The chain joins TRBV10-3 to TRBJ1-1; D is ambiguous. V was shortened by 1 base and J by 3 bases, with 6 bases between the two germline ends. In germline, CDR1 is ENHRY, CDR2 SYGVKD. The CDR3 consists of 13 residues.